Presented here are 3 T cell receptor beta chains from one specimen sequenced in a study of beta chain features in type 1 diabetes. Expressed TCRB transcripts were sequenced because the isolated RNA had all been reverse transcribed beforehand. Data came from immunoSEQ multiplex PCR; TCRdb stores just in-frame clones and leaves some out. This table holds 970,000 or so clones, roughly 16% found once. Sequencing was performed on naive CD4+ T cells from blood. These receptors were taken from a woman aged 18-35 years in good health.

This clone was picked up one time. V gene TRBV15 combines with J gene TRBJ2-7; 9 bases fit TRBD2. Germline CDR1 is LNHNV and CDR2 is YYDKDF (reference sequence). The trim removed 4 bases at V and 3 bases at J, leaving 10 bases unmatched. The CDR3 runs to 16 residues. In DNA form, the CDR3 reads TGTGCCACCAGCACTGGAGGTTTGCGGGAGGGCTACGAGCAGTACTTC. Encoded protein: CATSTGGLREGYEQYF.

For this clone: Germline is not matched at one junction end, which may reflect a read error. Other DNA sequences in the same sample also yield this CDR3. The chain uses TRBV7-9 and TRBJ2-7; D could derive from TRBD1 or TRBD2 (5 bases each). The germline CDR1 and CDR2 sequences are SEHNR and FQNEAQ (reference sequence). CDR3 size: 13 residues. As DNA, the CDR3 is TGTGCCAGCAGTTTAGGGGCAGGGAGCGAGCAGTACTTC. As protein: CASSLGAGSEQYF.

CDR3 loop: CASSLRQGANEQYF. CDR3 coding DNA: TGTGCCAGCAGCTTAAGACAGGGCGCCAACGAGCAGTACTTC. V usage is TRBV5-6 and J usage is TRBJ2-7; 7 bases align to TRBD1. V trimming: 2 bases; J trimming: 5 bases; junction bases outside the gene matches: 7. The CDR3 runs to 14 residues. CDR1 is SGHDT and CDR2 is YYEEEE in the germline V gene. Combining the CDR3 with reference TRBV5-6 and TRBJ2-7 gives the whole variable domain DAGVTQSPTHLIKTRGQQVTLRCSPKSGHDTVSWYQQALGQGPQFIFQYYEEEERQRGNFPDRFSGHQFPNYSSELNVNALLLGDSALYLCASSLRQGANEQYFGPGTRLTVT.